Listed below are T cell receptor beta chains from one sample, sequenced in a study of CD8+ T cells in alopecia areata. This table comes from immunoSEQ multiplex PCR, and its TCRdb copy is limited to in-frame clones, with some not included. The sample lists 110,000 to 150,000 clones, roughly half occurring once. The sample consisted of CD4+ T cells sorted from blood, taken at week 0. These receptor sequences come from a human donor with alopecia areata. The conserved cysteine and the conserved F or W are not part of the CDR3 here. D genes are given only for firm matches.

j_call d_call v_call cdr3_aa
TRBJ1-1 TRBD1 TRBV30 AWSVNRGTEAF
TRBJ2-3 . TRBV25-1 ASKDTQY
TRBJ2-1 . TRBV6-6 ASRTIGRSGYNEQF
TRBJ2-2 . TRBV20-1 SAKNTGELF
TRBJ1-1 TRBD1 TRBV13 ASSTAGGTEAF
TRBJ1-5 . TRBV28 ASSLLAVNQPQH
TRBJ1-1 . TRBV30 GWKRGDTEAF
TRBJ2-3 . TRBV19 GLRNGTSTDTQY
TRBJ2-2 TRBD2 TRBV30 AWILGVTSLRGELF
TRBJ2-2 TRBD1 TRBV7-3 ASSAPRDRGTGELF
TRBJ2-2 TRBD1 TRBV7-8 ASKPSGGNTGELF
TRBJ2-6 . TRBV6-6 ASSTDSSGANVLT
TRBJ1-4 . TRBV29-1 SVERGPGEKLF
TRBJ2-6 . TRBV27 ASSAPRKGGAGANVLT
TRBJ2-2 TRBD2 TRBV29-1 SVTGGITGELF
TRBJ2-5 . TRBV7-2 ASSLRVSETQY
TRBJ1-5 TRBD1 TRBV18 ASSPGQGRMQPQH
TRBJ2-3 . TRBV5-1 ASSLGSTDTQY
TRBJ2-5 . TRBV5-1 ASSWTGTAGQETQY
TRBJ1-5 . TRBV28 ASKSAVNQPQH
TRBJ2-2 TRBD1 TRBV5-1 ASSLETGVTGELF
TRBJ2-1 . TRBV30 AWSVGSSSYNEQF
TRBJ2-2 . TRBV4-2 ASSFQAGNTGELF